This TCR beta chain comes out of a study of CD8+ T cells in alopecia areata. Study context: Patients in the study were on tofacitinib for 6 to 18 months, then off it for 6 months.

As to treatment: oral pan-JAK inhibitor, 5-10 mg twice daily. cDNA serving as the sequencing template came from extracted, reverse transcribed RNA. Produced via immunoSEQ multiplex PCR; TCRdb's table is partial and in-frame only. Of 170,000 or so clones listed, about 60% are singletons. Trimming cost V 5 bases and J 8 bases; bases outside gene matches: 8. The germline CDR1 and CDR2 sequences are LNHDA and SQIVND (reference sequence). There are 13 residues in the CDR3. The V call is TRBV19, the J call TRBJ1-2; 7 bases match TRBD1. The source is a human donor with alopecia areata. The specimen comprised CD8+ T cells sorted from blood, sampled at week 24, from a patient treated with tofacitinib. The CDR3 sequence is CASSPRQGGGYTF. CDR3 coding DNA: TGTGCCAGTAGTCCCCGACAGGGTGGAGGCTACACCTTC.